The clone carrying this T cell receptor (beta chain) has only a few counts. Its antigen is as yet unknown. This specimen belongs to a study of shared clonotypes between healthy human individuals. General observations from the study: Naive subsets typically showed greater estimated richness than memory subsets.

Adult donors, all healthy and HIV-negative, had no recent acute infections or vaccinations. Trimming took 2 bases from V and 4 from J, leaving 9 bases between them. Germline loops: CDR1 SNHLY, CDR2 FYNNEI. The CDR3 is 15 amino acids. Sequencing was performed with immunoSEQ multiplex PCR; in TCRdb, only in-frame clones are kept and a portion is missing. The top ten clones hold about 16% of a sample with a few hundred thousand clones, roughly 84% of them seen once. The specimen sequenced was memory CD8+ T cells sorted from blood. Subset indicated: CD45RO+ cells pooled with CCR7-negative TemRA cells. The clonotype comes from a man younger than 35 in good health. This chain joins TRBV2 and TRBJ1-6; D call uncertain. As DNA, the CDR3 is TGTGCCAGCAGTGAATCCGTCGATTATAATTCACCCCTCCACTTT. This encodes CASSESVDYNSPLHF.